Presented here are 25 T cell receptor beta chains from one specimen sequenced in a study of shared clonotypes between healthy human individuals. The method was immunoSEQ multiplex PCR; TCRdb's version includes in-frame clones alone and lacks a portion of them. The sample lists more than 2,000,000 clones, 93% occurring once. Sequenced: naive CD4+ T cells from PBMCs. Subset in this sample: CD45RA+ positively selected. Every receptor here comes from a man between 18 and 35 years old in good health. Some clones in this sample may be carry-over from other donors' samples.

The gene calls are TRBV28 and TRBJ1-5; no definite D call. Trimming took off 4 bases at V and 2 bases at J, with 6 bases between the two ends. Germline V gives CDR1 MDHEN, CDR2 SYDVKM. The CDR3 runs to 13 residues. The CDR3 loop reads CASSWERNQPQHF. CDR3 DNA: TGTGCCAGCAGTTGGGAACGCAATCAGCCCCAGCATTTT.

The chain employs TRBV10-1 and TRBJ2-1; 10 bases line up with TRBD2. The CDR3 has 14 residues. The germline CDR1 and CDR2 sequences are WNHNN and SYGVQD (reference sequence). V was clipped by 4 bases and J by 9 bases; unmatched bases: 6. CDR3 sequence: CASSASGSIGEQFF. CDR3 coding DNA: TGCGCCAGCAGTGCTAGCGGGAGTATCGGTGAGCAGTTCTTC.

The chain links TRBV2 to TRBJ1-1, with D maybe TRBD1 (6 bases). The germline CDR1 and CDR2 sequences are SNHLY and FYNNEI. This CDR3 spans 16 amino acids. V lost 1 base and J 0 bases, leaving 12 bases between the germline ends. The CDR3 nucleotides read TGTGCCAGCAGTGAAGTGGACAGACCGATGAACACTGAAGCTTTCTTT. This gives the protein CASSEVDRPMNTEAFF.

V usage is TRBV6-1 and J usage is TRBJ1-5; no clear D. CDR3 size: 14 residues. Germline lookup yields CDR1 MNHNS and CDR2 SASEGT. Between the trimmed V and J ends, which lost 7 bases and 5 bases, there was a span of 15 bases. The CDR3 region is CASNGRVTHQPQHF. The CDR3 DNA is TGTGCCAGCAACGGACGGGTTACTCATCAGCCCCAGCATTTT.

The chain has TRBV28 and TRBJ2-7; D ambiguous. The CDR3 extends over 14 amino acids. From germline, CDR1 is MDHEN and CDR2 SYDVKM. With 4 bases removed from V and 5 bases from J, the gap between germline ends came to 15 bases. CDR3 residues: CASSSYSGSNEQYF. In DNA form, the CDR3 reads TGTGCCAGCAGTTCCTACAGTGGGTCCAACGAGCAGTACTTC. The variable domain in full, completed from reference TRBV28 and TRBJ2-7, reads DVKVTQSSRYLVKRTGEKVFLECVQDMDHENMFWYRQDPGLGLRLIYFSYDVKMKEKGDIPEGYSVSREKKERFSLILESASTNQTSMYLCASSSYSGSNEQYFGPGTRLTVT.

This clone was seen a single time. The rearrangement joins TRBV21-1 to TRBJ2-5; TRBD2 reflects the table's D call only, with no check against the DNA. TRBV21-1 constitutes a pseudogene. The CDR3 extends over 17 amino acids. CDR3 nucleotide sequence: TGTGCCAGCAGCAAAGCGCTAGTCGGGCGGAGGGTAGAGACCCAGTACTTC. Translated, it gives CASSKALVGRRVETQYF.

With respect to this clone: The identical CDR3 is also encoded by other nucleotide sequences in the sample. The rearrangement links TRBV5-1 to TRBJ2-3, with D possibly matching TRBD1 (6 bases). Germline CDR1 reads SGHRS; CDR2 reads YFSETQ. The V end lost 0 bases, the J end lost 0 bases, and 8 bases lay between the germline ends. The CDR3 runs to 15 residues. CDR3 in amino acids: CASSLGQASTDTQYF. The DNA of the CDR3 is TGCGCCAGCAGCTTGGGACAGGCCAGCACAGATACGCAGTATTTT.

CDR3 in amino acids: CATSRDLRYNEQFF. The CDR3 region has the DNA TGTGCCACCAGCAGAGATTTGAGGTACAATGAGCAGTTCTTC. The rearrangement uses TRBV15 and TRBJ2-1; D not resolved. The CDR3 totals 14 residues. CDR1 and CDR2 (germline): LNHNV, YYDKDF (reference sequence). V gave up 0 bases and J gave up 4 bases, with 7 bases separating them.

V usage is TRBV6-1 and J usage is TRBJ1-5, with TRBD1 matching over 11 bases. Per germline, CDR1 MNHNS and CDR2 SASEGT. The CDR3 loop spans 14 amino acids. The J segment lost 11 bases and the V segment lost 6 bases, leaving 9 bases of the junction unmatched. CDR3 sequence reads: CASREGAGQGAQHF. CDR3 nucleotides: TGTGCCAGCAGGGAGGGGGCGGGACAGGGGGCCCAGCATTTT.

V is TRBV28 and J is TRBJ1-5; 8 nucleotides match TRBD1. Trimming took 6 bases from V and 7 from J; bases not matched to a gene: 14. The V gene's germline CDR1 is MDHEN and CDR2 SYDVKM. This CDR3 spans 16 amino acids. The CDR3 loop is CASSPPGQGAGQPQHF. The CDR3 nucleotides are TGTGCCAGCAGCCCACCCGGCCAGGGGGCGGGCCAGCCCCAGCATTTT.

This rearrangement joins TRBV28 to TRBJ2-5; TRBD1 aligns across 7 bases. Looked up from germline, CDR1 is MDHEN and CDR2 is SYDVKM. J gave up 2 bases and V 8 bases, and 11 bases lay outside the gene matches. The CDR3 loop spans 15 amino acids. CDR3 in DNA: TGTGCCAGCGGATTGAACAGGGGATTTCAAGAGACCCAGTACTTC. Translation gives CASGLNRGFQETQYF.

This chain connects TRBV5-4 to TRBJ2-1; 8 bases match TRBD1. Losses at the gene ends were 4 bases for V and 5 bases for J; bases not matched to a gene: 11. The germline V gene encodes CDR1 SGHNT and CDR2 YYREEE (reference sequence). The CDR3 loop spans 16 amino acids. The CDR3 DNA is TGTGCCAGCAGCACACACACCGGGACAGGCGACAATGAGCAGTTCTTC. Amino acids: CASSTHTGTGDNEQFF.

The count of this clone is one. This chain links TRBV2 with TRBJ2-7; TRBD1 is a possible D gene (8 bases). Germline CDR1 SNHLY, CDR2 FYNNEI. V lost 2 bases and J lost 1, with 21 bases in between. This CDR3 region has 18 residues. CDR3 bases: TGTGCCAGCAGTGAAACAGGGGGGGGCCGGGGTGCTTCCTACGAGCAGTACTTC. This sequence encodes CASSETGGGRGASYEQYF.

The chain employs TRBV5-5 and TRBJ1-5; tentative D call: TRBD1 (5 bases). The CDR3 consists of 15 residues. The germline V gene has CDR1 SGHKS and CDR2 YYEKEE (reference sequence). Trimming shortened V by 3 bases and J by 1 base, and 11 bases separated the two germline ends. The CDR3 DNA follows: TGTGCCAGCAGCTCGGAATGGGGGAGCAATCAGCCCCAGCATTTT. Its protein is CASSSEWGSNQPQHF.

The chain combines TRBV5-1 with TRBJ1-1, with D perhaps matching TRBD1 (5 bases). The CDR3 contains 14 residues. V was shortened by 5 bases and J by 2 bases, with 13 bases between the two germline ends. Germline V CDR1 and CDR2: SGHRS, YFSETQ. As DNA, the CDR3 is TGCGCCAGCAGGTCGGGTGGGGGTAACACTGAAGCTTTCTTT. It yields the protein CASRSGGGNTEAFF.

The gene calls are TRBV28 and TRBJ1-5; perhaps TRBD1 as D (6 bases). The CDR3 contains 14 residues. Germline values: CDR1 MDHEN, CDR2 SYDVKM. Trimming left V 4 bases short and J 5 bases short, with 12 bases between. DNA of the CDR3: TGTGCCAGCAGTTCACGGGGGGCAGATCAGCCCCAGCATTTT. Translation gives CASSSRGADQPQHF.

This chain joins TRBV27 and TRBJ1-4; 10 bases are a match to TRBD1. Trimming at V came to 6 bases and at J to 0 bases, leaving 10 bases not matched to a gene. Germline V gene data show CDR1 as MNHEY and CDR2 as SMNVEV (reference sequence). The CDR3 has 18 amino acids. CDR3 DNA sequence: TGTGCCAGCAGCTGGGGGACAGGGGAGGCGGCAACTAATGAAAAACTGTTTTTT. Protein: CASSWGTGEAATNEKLFF.

The chain has TRBV18 and TRBJ2-7, with D perhaps TRBD1 (5 bases). CDR3 length equals 16 residues. V lost 1 base and J lost 0, with 13 bases in between. Germline CDR1 is KGHSH and CDR2 is LQKENI. The CDR3 nucleotides read TGTGCCAGCTCACCACGAGTGACAGCAAGCTCCTACGAGCAGTACTTC. Translated, it gives CASSPRVTASSYEQYF.

The chain recombines TRBV5-8 with TRBJ1-5; D gene ambiguous. CDR1 and CDR2 (germline): SGHTS, YDEGEE. CDR3 length: 15 amino acids. V shed 0 bases and J shed 4 bases, with 11 bases lying between them. The CDR3 loop is CASSLVTGRNQPQHF. The CDR3 nucleotides are TGTGCCAGCAGCTTGGTTACCGGCCGGAATCAGCCCCAGCATTTT.

The CDR3 is CASSFRLVPITNEKLFF. CDR3 DNA: TGTGCCAGCAGCTTCCGATTAGTTCCTATAACTAATGAAAAACTGTTTTTT. The V gene is TRBV5-6, the J gene TRBJ1-4; D not resolved. CDR1 and CDR2 (germline): SGHDT, YYEEEE. Trimming stripped 2 bases from V and 1 base from J, with 15 bases between. CDR3 length equals 17 residues.

This clone has only one observation. At the DNA level, this CDR3 is encoded by other sequences in the same sample as well. J is TRBJ2-5 and V is TRBV5-1, with 7 nucleotides matching TRBD2. From germline, CDR1 is SGHRS and CDR2 YFSETQ. Trimming cost V 0 bases and J 5 bases; bases outside gene matches: 4. The CDR3 consists of 14 residues. The CDR3 spells CASSLGGGEETQYF. The CDR3 nucleotides read TGCGCCAGCAGCTTGGGCGGGGGAGAGGAGACCCAGTACTTC.

The chain couples TRBV7-2 to TRBJ1-5, with TRBD1 as a possible D gene (5 bases). This CDR3 region has 15 residues. The V end was cut by 0 bases, the J end by 7 bases, with 13 bases between. CDR1 SGHTA and CDR2 FQGNSA come from the germline V gene. CDR3 coding DNA: TGTGCCAGCAGCTTAGCGGTAGGGGTTGGACAGCCCCAGCATTTT. It yields the protein CASSLAVGVGQPQHF.

The V and J genes are TRBV28 and TRBJ1-3; D call uncertain. Germline V lookup: CDR1 MDHEN, CDR2 SYDVKM. Trimming stripped 3 bases from V and 6 bases from J, with 3 bases between. This CDR3 contains 11 residues. CDR3 protein: CASSFQNTIYF. The CDR3 DNA sequence: TGTGCCAGCAGTTTCCAAAACACCATATATTTT.

V and J are TRBV5-4 and TRBJ2-2; 10 bases fit TRBD1. Germline V gives CDR1 SGHNT, CDR2 YYREEE (reference sequence). Germline trimming cut 7 bases from V and 6 bases from J; bases unmatched to any gene: 12. This CDR3 region has 16 residues. The CDR3 protein is CASASSGTGDPGELFF. The CDR3 nucleotides read TGTGCCAGCGCATCCTCCGGGACAGGGGATCCCGGGGAGCTGTTTTTT.

The chain combines TRBV5-1 with TRBJ1-5, with 7 nucleotides matching TRBD1. The CDR3 covers 14 residues. V shed 0 bases, J shed 9 bases, and the junction held 6 bases outside the gene matches. CDR1 and CDR2 (germline): SGHRS, YFSETQ. This chain's CDR3 is CASSLVTGVPPQHF. The CDR3 DNA sequence: TGCGCCAGCAGCTTGGTTACAGGGGTACCGCCCCAGCATTTT.